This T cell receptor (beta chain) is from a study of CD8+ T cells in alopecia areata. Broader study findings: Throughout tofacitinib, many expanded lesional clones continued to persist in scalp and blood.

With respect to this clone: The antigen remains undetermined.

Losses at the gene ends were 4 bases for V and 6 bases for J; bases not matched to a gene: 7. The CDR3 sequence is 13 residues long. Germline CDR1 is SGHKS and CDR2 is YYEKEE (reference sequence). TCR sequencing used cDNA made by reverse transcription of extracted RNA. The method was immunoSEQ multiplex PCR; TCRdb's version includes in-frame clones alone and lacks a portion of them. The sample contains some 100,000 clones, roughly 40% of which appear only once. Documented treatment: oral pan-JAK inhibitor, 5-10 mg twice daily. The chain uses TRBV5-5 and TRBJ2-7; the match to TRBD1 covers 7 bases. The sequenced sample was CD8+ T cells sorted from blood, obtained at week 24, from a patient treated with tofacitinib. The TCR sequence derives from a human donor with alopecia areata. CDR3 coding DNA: TGTGCCAGCAGCCTCGGGACAGCCTCCGAGCAGTACTTC. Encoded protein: CASSLGTASEQYF.